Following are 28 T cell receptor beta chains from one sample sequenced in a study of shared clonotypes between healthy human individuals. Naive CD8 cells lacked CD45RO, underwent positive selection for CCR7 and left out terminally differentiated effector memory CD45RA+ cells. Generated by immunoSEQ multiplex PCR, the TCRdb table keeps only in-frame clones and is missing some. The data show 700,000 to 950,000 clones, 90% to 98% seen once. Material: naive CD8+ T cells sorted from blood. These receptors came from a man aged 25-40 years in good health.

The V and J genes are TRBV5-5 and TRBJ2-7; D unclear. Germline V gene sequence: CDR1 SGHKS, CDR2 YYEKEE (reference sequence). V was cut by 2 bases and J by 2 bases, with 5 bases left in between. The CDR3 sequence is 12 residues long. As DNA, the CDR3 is TGTGCCAGCAGCTTTCCCACCTACGAGCAGTACTTC. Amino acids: CASSFPTYEQYF.

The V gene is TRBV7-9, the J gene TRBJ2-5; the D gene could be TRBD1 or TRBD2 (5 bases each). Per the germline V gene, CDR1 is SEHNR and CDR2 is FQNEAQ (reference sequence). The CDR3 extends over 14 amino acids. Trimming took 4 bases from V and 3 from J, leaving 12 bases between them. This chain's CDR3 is CASSSGRMKETQYF. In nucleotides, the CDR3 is TGTGCCAGCAGCTCGGGACGGATGAAAGAGACCCAGTACTTC.

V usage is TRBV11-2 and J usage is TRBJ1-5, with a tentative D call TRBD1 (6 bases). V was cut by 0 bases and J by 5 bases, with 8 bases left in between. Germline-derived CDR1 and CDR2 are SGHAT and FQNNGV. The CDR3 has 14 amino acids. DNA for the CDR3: TGTGCCAGCAGCTTAGAACAGGGATATCAGCCCCAGCATTTT. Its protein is CASSLEQGYQPQHF.

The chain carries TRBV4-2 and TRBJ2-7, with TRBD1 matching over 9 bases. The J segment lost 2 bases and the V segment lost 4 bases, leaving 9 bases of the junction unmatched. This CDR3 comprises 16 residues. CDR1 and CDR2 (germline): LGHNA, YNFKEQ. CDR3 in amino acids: CASSPVTQGATYEQYF. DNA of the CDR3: TGTGCCAGCAGCCCTGTCACACAGGGGGCCACCTACGAGCAGTACTTC.

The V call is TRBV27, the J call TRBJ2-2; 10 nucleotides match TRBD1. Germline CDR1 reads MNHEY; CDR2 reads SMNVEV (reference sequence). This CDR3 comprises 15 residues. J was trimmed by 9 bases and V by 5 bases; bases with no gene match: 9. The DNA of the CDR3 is TGTGCCAGCAGTATTTCCGGGACAGGGGAACGGGAGCTGTTTTTT. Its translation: CASSISGTGERELFF.

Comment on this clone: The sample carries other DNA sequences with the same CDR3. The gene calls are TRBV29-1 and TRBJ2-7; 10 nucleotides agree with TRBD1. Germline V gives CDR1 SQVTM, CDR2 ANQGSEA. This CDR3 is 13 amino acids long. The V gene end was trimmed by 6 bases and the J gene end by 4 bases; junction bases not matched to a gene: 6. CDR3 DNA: TGCAGCGTCACCCGGGACAGGGGTTACGAGCAGTACTTC. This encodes CSVTRDRGYEQYF.

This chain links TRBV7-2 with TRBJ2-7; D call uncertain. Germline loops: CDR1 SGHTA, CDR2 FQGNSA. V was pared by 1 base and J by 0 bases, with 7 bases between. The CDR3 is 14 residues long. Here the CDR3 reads CASSLDISSYEQYF. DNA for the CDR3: TGTGCCAGCAGCTTAGACATCAGCTCCTACGAGCAGTACTTC.

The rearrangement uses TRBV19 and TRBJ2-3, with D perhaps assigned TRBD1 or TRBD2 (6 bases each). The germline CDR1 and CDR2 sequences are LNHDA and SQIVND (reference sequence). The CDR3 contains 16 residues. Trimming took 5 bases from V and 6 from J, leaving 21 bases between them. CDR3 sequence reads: CASSPIRGDLPDTQYF. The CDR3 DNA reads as TGTGCCAGTAGTCCTATTAGGGGGGACCTTCCGGATACGCAGTATTTT.

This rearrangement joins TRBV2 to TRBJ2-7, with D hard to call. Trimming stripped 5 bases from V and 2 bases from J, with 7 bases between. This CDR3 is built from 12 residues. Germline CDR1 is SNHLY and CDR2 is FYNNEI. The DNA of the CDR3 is TGTGCCAGCAGTATGACCGCCTACGAGCAGTACTTC. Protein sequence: CASSMTAYEQYF.

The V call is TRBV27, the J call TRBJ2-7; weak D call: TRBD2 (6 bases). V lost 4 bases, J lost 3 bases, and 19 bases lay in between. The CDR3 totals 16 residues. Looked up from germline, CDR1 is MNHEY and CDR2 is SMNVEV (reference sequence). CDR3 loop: CASSSRASGYNYEQYF. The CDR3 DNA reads TGTGCCAGCAGTTCCCGGGCGAGCGGGTATAACTACGAGCAGTACTTC.

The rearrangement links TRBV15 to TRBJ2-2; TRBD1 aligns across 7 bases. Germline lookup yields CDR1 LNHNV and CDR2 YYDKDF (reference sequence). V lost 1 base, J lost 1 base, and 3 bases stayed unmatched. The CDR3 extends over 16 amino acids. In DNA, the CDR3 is TGTGCCACCAGCAGAGGACAGGGCCGGAACACCGGGGAGCTGTTTTTT. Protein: CATSRGQGRNTGELFF. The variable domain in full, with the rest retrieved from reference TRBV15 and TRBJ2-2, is DAMVIQNPRYQVTQFGKPVTLSCSQTLNHNVMYWYQQKSSQAPKLLFHYYDKDFNNEADTPDNFQSRRPNTSFCFLDIRSPGLGDTAMYLCATSRGQGRNTGELFFGEGSRLTVL.

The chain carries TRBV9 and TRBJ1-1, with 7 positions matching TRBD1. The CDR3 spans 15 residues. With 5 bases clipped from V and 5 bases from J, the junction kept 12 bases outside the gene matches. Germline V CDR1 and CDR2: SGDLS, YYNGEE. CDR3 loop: CASRAVTGAGTEAFF. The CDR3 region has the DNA TGTGCCAGCAGAGCTGTCACAGGGGCGGGTACTGAAGCTTTCTTT.

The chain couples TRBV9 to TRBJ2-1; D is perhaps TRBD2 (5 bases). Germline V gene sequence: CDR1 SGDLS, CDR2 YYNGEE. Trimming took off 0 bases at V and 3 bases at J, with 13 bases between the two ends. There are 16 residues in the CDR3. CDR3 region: CASSVGGAADYNEQFF. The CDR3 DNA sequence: TGTGCCAGCAGCGTAGGGGGTGCAGCGGACTACAATGAGCAGTTCTTC.

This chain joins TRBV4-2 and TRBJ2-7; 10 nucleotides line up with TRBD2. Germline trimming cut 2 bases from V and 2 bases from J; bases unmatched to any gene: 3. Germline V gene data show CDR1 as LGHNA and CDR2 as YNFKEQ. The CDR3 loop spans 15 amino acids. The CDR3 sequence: CASSQFLAGAYEQYF. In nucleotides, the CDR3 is TGTGCCAGCAGCCAATTCCTAGCGGGGGCCTACGAGCAGTACTTC.

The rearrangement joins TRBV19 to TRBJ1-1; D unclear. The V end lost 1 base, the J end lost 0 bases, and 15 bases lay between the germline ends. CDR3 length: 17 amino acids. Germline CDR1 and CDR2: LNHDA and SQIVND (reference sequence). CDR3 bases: TGTGCCAGTAGTATAGCCTTTTTTGGGCGGATGAACACTGAAGCTTTCTTT. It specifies CASSIAFFGRMNTEAFF.

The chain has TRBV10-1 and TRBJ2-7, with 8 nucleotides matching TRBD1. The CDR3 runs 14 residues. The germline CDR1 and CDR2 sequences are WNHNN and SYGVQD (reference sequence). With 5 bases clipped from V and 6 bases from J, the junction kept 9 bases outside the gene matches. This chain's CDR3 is CASSHDRTGPEQYF. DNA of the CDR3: TGCGCCAGCAGTCACGACAGGACAGGGCCCGAGCAGTACTTC.

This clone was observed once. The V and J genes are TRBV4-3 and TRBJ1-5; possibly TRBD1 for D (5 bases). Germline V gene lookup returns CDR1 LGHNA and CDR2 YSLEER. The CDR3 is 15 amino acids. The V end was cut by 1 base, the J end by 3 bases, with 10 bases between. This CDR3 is CASSQAWGNNQPQHF. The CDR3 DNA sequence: TGCGCCAGCAGCCAAGCTTGGGGGAACAATCAGCCCCAGCATTTT.

CDR3 DNA sequence: TGTGCCAGCAGCGTATCCCGGAGCGGGGGCGGGAGGAACACCGGGGAGCTGTTTTTT. This sequence encodes CASSVSRSGGGRNTGELFF. The rearrangement joins TRBV9 to TRBJ2-2; 8 nucleotides line up with TRBD2. Germline CDR1 is SGDLS and CDR2 is YYNGEE. CDR3 length equals 19 residues. The trim removed 1 base at V and 1 base at J, leaving 12 bases unmatched.

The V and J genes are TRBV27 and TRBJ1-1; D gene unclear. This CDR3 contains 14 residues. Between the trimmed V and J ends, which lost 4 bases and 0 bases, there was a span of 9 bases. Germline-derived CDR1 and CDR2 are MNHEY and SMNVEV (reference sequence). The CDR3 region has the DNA TGTGCCAGCAGTTACTCGGGCGTGAACACTGAAGCTTTCTTT. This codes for CASSYSGVNTEAFF.

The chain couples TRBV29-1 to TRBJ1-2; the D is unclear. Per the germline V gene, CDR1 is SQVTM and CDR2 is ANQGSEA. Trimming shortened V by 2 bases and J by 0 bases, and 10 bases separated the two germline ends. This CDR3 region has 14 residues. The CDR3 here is CSVETRDTNYGYTF. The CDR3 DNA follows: TGCAGCGTTGAAACCCGGGATACTAACTATGGCTACACCTTC.

Here the CDR3 reads CASSFSRDSPMSTDTQYF. The CDR3 region has the DNA TGTGCCAGCAGCTTCTCACGGGACTCACCAATGAGCACAGATACGCAGTATTTT. V usage is TRBV7-3 and J usage is TRBJ2-3, with a possible D match to TRBD2 (6 bases). Germline V lookup: CDR1 SGHTA, CDR2 FQGTGA. CDR3 length equals 18 residues. Trimming removed 3 bases at V and 0 bases at J, with 19 bases between.

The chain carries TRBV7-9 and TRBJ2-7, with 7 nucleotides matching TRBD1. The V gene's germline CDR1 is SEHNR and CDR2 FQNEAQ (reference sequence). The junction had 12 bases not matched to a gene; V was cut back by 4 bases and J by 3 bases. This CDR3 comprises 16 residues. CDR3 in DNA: TGTGCCAGCAGCTCGATCAAACCGACAGGGTTCTACGAGCAGTACTTC. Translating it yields CASSSIKPTGFYEQYF.

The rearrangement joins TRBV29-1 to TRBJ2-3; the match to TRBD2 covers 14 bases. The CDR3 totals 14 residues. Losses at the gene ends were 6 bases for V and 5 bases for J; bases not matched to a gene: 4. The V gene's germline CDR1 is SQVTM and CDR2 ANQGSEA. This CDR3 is CSVGTSGSLDTQYF. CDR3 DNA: TGCAGCGTCGGGACTAGCGGGAGTTTAGATACGCAGTATTTT.

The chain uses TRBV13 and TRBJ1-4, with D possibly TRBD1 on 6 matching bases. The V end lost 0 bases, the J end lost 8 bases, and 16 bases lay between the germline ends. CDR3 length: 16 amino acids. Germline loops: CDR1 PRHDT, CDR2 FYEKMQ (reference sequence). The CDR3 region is CASSLGGAQGQEKLFF. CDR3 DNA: TGTGCCAGCAGCTTAGGGGGGGCCCAGGGGCAAGAAAAACTGTTTTTT.

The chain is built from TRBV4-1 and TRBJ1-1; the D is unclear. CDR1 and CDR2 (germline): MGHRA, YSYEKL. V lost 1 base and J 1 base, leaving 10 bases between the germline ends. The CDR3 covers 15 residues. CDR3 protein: CASSQVRNRNTEAFF. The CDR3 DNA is TGCGCCAGCAGCCAAGTCCGCAACCGGAACACTGAAGCTTTCTTT.

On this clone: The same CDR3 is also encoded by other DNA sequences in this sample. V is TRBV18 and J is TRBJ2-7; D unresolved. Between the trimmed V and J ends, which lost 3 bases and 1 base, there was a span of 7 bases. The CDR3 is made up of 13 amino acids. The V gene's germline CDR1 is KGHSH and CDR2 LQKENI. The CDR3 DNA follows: TGTGCCAGCTCACCGGGCCCGTCCTACGAGCAGTACTTC. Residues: CASSPGPSYEQYF.

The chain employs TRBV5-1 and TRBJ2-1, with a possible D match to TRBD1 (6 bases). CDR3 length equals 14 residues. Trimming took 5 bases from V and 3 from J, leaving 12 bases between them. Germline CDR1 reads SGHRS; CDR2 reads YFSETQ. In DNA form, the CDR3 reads TGCGCCAGCAGTGGCAGGGGTATCTACAATGAGCAGTTCTTC. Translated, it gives CASSGRGIYNEQFF.

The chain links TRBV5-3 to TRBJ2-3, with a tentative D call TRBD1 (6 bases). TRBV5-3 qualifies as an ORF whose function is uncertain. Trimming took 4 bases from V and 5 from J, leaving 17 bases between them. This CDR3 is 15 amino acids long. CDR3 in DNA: TGTGCCAGAAGCCCAGGGGTACCGCCCCGAGATACGCAGTATTTT. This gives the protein CARSPGVPPRDTQYF.